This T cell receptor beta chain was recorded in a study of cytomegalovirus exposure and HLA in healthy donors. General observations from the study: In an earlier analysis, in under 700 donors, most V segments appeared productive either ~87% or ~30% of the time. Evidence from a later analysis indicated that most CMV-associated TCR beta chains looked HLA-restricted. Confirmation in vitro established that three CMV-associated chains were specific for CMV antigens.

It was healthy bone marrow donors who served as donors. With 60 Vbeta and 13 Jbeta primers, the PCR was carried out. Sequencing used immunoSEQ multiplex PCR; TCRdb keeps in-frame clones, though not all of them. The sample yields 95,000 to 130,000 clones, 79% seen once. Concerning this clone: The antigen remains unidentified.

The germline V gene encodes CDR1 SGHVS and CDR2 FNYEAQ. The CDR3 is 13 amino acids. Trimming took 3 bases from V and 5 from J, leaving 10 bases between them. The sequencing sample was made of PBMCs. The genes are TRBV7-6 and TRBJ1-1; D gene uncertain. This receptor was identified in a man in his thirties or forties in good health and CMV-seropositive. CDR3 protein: CASSFPGGTEAFF. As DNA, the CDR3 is TGTGCCAGCAGCTTTCCGGGAGGGACTGAAGCTTTCTTT.